This entry describes one TCR beta chain. Sequencing was performed with immunoSEQ multiplex PCR; in TCRdb, only in-frame clones are kept and a portion is missing. The sample has over 150,000 clones, around three quarters seen once. The data derive from a study of blood T cell repertoires in COVID-19. Background on the study: Acute-phase and convalescent COVID-19 samples originated in the United States, Italy and Spain.

The V end lost 4 bases, the J end lost 6 bases, and 12 bases lay between the germline ends. The germline CDR1 and CDR2 sequences are KGHSY and FQNENV. The CDR3 runs to 13 residues. This sequence was found in a man between 60 and 70 years old with acute or convalescent COVID-19. The chain has TRBV16 and TRBJ1-2; no clear D. Specimen: peripheral blood. In nucleotides, the CDR3 is TGTGCCAGCAGCCCATTCAGGAAGGATGGCTACACCTTC. Translated: CASSPFRKDGYTF.